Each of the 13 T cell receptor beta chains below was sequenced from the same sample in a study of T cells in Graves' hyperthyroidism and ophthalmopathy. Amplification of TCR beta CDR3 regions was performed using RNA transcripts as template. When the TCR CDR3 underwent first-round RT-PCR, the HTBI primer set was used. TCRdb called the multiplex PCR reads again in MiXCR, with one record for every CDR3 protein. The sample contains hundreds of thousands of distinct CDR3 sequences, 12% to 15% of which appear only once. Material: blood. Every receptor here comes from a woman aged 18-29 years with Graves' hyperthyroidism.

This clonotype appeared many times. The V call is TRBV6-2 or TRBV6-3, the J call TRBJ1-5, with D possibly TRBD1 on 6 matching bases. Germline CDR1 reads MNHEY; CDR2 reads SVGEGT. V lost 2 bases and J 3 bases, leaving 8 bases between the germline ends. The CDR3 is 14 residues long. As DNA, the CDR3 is TGTGCCAGCAGTTACCGGGGGCTCAATCAGCCCCAGCATTTT. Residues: CASSYRGLNQPQHF.

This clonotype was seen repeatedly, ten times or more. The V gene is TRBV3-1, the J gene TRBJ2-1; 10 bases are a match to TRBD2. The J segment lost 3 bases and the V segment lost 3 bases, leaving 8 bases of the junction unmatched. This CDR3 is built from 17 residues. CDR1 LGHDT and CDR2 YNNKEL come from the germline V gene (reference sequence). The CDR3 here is CASSHSLLAGDYNEQFF. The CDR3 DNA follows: TGTGCCAGCAGCCATTCCCTTCTAGCGGGGGACTACAATGAGCAGTTCTTC.

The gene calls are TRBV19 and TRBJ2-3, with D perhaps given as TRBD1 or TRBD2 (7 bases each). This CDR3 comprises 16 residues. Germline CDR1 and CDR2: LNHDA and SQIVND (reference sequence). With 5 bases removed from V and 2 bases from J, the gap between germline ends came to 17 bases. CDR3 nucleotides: TGTGCCAGTAGTTGGGGGGGACAGACATCCACAGATACGCAGTATTTT. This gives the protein CASSWGGQTSTDTQYF. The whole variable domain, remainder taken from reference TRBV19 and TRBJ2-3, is DGGITQSPKYLFRKEGQNVTLSCEQNLNHDAMYWYRQDPGQGLRLIYYSQIVNDFQKGDIAEGYSVSREKKESFPLTVTSAQKNPTAFYLCASSWGGQTSTDTQYFGPGTRLTVL.

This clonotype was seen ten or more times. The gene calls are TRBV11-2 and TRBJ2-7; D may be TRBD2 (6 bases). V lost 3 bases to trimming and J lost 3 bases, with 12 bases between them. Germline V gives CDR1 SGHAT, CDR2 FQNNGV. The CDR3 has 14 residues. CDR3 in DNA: TGTGCCAGCAGCTTCCGCGGGGCCATCTACGAGCAGTACTTC. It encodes CASSFRGAIYEQYF.

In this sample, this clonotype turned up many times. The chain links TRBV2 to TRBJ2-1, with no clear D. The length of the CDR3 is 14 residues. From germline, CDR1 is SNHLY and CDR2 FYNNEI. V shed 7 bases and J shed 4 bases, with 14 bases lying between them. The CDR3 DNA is TGTGCCAGCAAACGGCCAGGCCTTTACAATGAGCAGTTCTTC. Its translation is CASKRPGLYNEQFF.

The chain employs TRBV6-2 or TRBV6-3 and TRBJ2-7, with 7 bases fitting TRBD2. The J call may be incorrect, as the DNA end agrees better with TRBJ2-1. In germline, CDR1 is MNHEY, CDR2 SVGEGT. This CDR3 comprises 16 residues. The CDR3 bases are TGTGCCAGCAGTTCCGCGGGGACTATAAACTTCTACGAGCAGTTCTTC. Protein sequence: CASSSAGTINFYEQFF.

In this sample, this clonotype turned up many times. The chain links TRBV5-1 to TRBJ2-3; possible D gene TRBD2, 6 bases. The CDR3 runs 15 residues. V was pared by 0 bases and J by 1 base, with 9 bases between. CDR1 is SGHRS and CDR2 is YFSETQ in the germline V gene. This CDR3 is CASSLVTGGTDTQYF. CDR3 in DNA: TGCGCCAGCAGCTTGGTTACGGGAGGCACAGATACGCAGTATTTT. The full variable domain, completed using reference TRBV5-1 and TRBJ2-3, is KAGVTQTPRYLIKTRGQQVTLSCSPISGHRSVSWYQQTPGQGLQFLFEYFSETQRNKGNFPGRFSGRQFSNSRSEMNVSTLELGDSALYLCASSLVTGGTDTQYFGPGTRLTVL.

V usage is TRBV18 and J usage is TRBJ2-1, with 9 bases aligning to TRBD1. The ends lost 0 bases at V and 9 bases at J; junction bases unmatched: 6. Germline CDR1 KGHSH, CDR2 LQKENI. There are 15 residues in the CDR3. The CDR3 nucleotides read TGTGCCAGCTCACCACCCCGGGACAGGGTGGTTGAGCAGTTCTTC. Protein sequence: CASSPPRDRVVEQFF.

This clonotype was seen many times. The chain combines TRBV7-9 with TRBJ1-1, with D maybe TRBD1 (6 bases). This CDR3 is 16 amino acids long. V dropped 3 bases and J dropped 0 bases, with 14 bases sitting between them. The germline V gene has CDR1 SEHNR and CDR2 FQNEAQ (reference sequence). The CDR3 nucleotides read TGTGCCAGCAGCTTGGTGGGGGCAGTCATGAACACTGAAGCTTTCTTT. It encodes CASSLVGAVMNTEAFF.

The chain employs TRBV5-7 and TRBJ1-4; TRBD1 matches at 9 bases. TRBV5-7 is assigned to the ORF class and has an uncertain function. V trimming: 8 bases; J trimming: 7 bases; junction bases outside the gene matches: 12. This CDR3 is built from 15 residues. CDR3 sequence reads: CARHTGDRVPEKLFF. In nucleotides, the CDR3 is TGTGCCAGACACACGGGGGACAGGGTTCCTGAAAAACTGTTTTTT.

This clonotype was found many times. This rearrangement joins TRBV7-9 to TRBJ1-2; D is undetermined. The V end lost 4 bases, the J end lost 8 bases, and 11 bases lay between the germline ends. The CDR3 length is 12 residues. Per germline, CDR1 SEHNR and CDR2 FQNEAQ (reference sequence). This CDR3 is CASSSPVGGYTF. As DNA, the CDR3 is TGTGCCAGCAGCTCTCCGGTGGGAGGCTACACCTTC.

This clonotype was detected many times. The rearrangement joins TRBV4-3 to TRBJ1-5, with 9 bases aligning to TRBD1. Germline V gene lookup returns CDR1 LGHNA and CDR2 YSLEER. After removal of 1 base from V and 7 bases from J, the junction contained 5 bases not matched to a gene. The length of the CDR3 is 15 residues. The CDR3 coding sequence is TGCGCCAGCAGCCAAGGGACAGGGGAAGGCCAGCCCCAGCATTTT. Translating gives CASSQGTGEGQPQHF.

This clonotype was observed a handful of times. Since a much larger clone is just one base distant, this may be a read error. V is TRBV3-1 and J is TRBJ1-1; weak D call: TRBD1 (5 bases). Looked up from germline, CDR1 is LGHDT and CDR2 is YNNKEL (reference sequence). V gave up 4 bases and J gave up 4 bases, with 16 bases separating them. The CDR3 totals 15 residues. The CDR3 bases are TGTGCCAGCAGCCGCTCAGGGAGGGCGGGCACTGAAGCTTTCTTT. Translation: CASSRSGRAGTEAFF.